What follows is one TCR beta chain and its context. Its cognate antigen is unknown. Per the germline V gene, CDR1 is SGHTA and CDR2 is FQGNSA. Deletions cut 1 base from V and 3 bases from J, with 9 bases between. The CDR3 consists of 14 residues. These data come from a study of T-cell memory formation after mild COVID-19. Findings of the study overall: Memory cells collected pre-infection included some clones that later responded, suggesting cross-reactive memory joined. Clones that contracted from day 15 to 85 had balanced CD4/CD8; later expanders were CD4+ biased.

TCR alpha and TCR beta cDNA libraries with sample barcodes and UMIs came from 5'RACE using constant-segment primers. In TCRdb, the 5' RACE reads were re-called with MiXCR into one record per CDR3 protein. Of approximately 410,000 distinct CDR3 sequences detected, around a quarter appear once; the ten largest clones hold around 13%. The V gene is TRBV7-2, the J gene TRBJ1-2, with D perhaps TRBD1 (6 bases). The sample consisted of PBMCs or a T cell subset sorted from them (not recorded which). The clonotype was recovered from an adult woman who had mild COVID-19 (a few samples of this study predate the infection). Cell type and time point are not known. The CDR3 is CASSLEDRDYGYTF. In DNA form, the CDR3 reads TGTGCCAGCAGCTTAGAGGACAGAGACTATGGCTACACCTTC. Looking up the rest from reference TRBV7-2 and TRBJ1-2 gives the full variable domain: GAGVSQSPSNKVTEKGKDVELRCDPISGHTALYWYRQSLGQGLEFLIYFQGNSAPDKSGLPSDRFSAERTGGSVSTLTIQRTQQEDSAVYLCASSLEDRDYGYTFGSGTRLTVV.